One and the same sample provided the 21 T cell receptor beta chains below, sequenced in a study of cytotoxic CD8 clonotypes in ibrutinib-treated CLL. Measured with immunoSEQ multiplex PCR; TCRdb has only the in-frame clones, and not every one. Of roughly 54,000 clones listed, 57% are singletons. Source: PBMCs, taken after 24 months of ibrutinib treatment. The receptors here all came from a human donor with chronic lymphocytic leukemia.

This sequence joins TRBV9 and TRBJ2-7; possibly TRBD2 for D (6 bases). Germline V CDR1 and CDR2: SGDLS, YYNGEE. V shed 4 bases and J shed 5 bases, with 16 bases lying between them. The CDR3 is made up of 14 amino acids. CDR3 amino acids: CASSPRVGRNEQYF. Here the CDR3 DNA reads TGTGCCAGCAGCCCCCGGGTAGGGAGGAACGAGCAGTACTTC.

The V call is TRBV2, the J call TRBJ1-2; no definite D call. Germline CDR1 SNHLY, CDR2 FYNNEI. Trimming removed 2 bases at V and 5 bases at J, with 12 bases between. The CDR3 extends over 14 amino acids. The DNA for the CDR3 is TGTGCCAGCAGTGAACCCGCCGCCGTGTATGGCTACACCTTC. Its protein is CASSEPAAVYGYTF. The variable domain in full, completed from reference TRBV2 and TRBJ1-2, reads EPEVTQTPSHQVTQMGQEVILRCVPISNHLYFYWYRQILGQKVEFLVSFYNNEISEKSEIFDDQFSVERPDGSNFTLKIRSTKLEDSAMYFCASSEPAAVYGYTFGSGTRLTVV.

This clone came up a few times. The chain has TRBV15 and TRBJ2-7, with D possibly matching TRBD2 (6 bases). Germline loops: CDR1 LNHNV, CDR2 YYDKDF (reference sequence). The V end lost 4 bases, the J end lost 3 bases, and 19 bases lay between the germline ends. The CDR3 spans 16 residues. This CDR3 is CATSIEPAGGGYEQYF. DNA for the CDR3: TGTGCCACCAGCATCGAGCCGGCCGGGGGAGGCTACGAGCAGTACTTC. The whole variable domain, remainder taken from reference TRBV15 and TRBJ2-7, is DAMVIQNPRYQVTQFGKPVTLSCSQTLNHNVMYWYQQKSSQAPKLLFHYYDKDFNNEADTPDNFQSRRPNTSFCFLDIRSPGLGDTAMYLCATSIEPAGGGYEQYFGPGTRLTVT.

V is TRBV4-1 and J is TRBJ1-4, with D possibly being TRBD1 (5 bases). The V end lost 4 bases, the J end lost 3 bases, and 12 bases lay between the germline ends. Germline V gene sequence: CDR1 MGHRA, CDR2 YSYEKL. This CDR3 is 15 amino acids long. Here the CDR3 reads CASSLTGTANEKLFF. The CDR3 nucleotides read TGCGCCAGCAGCCTTACCGGGACCGCTAATGAAAAACTGTTTTTT.

This chain joins TRBV5-1 and TRBJ2-3; D is unresolved. Germline values: CDR1 SGHRS, CDR2 YFSETQ. The V gene lost 0 bases and the J gene lost 1 base, with 12 bases spanning the gap. The CDR3 covers 16 residues. CDR3 amino acids: CASSLAWGPGTDTQYF. Written as DNA, the CDR3 is TGCGCCAGCAGCTTGGCCTGGGGTCCGGGCACAGATACGCAGTATTTT.

In this sample, this clone turned up a few times. This chain connects TRBV29-1 to TRBJ1-3; possible D gene TRBD1, 6 bases. The V end lost 4 bases, the J end lost 0 bases, and 10 bases lay between the germline ends. This CDR3 contains 14 residues. Germline V gene sequence: CDR1 SQVTM, CDR2 ANQGSEA. The CDR3 sequence is CSVGTGLSGNTIYF. CDR3 sequence (DNA): TGCAGCGTTGGCACAGGGCTCTCTGGAAACACCATATATTTT.

The J gene is TRBJ2-1, the V gene TRBV4-1, with D perhaps TRBD1 (5 bases). With 1 base removed from V and 2 bases from J, the gap between germline ends came to 12 bases. The CDR3 is made up of 16 amino acids. Germline lookup yields CDR1 MGHRA and CDR2 YSYEKL. CDR3 coding DNA: TGCGCCAGCAGCCAAGCACAGGTTTCCCCCTACAATGAGCAGTTCTTC. Protein product: CASSQAQVSPYNEQFF.

The chain is built from TRBV10-3 and TRBJ1-5; TRBD1 might be the D (6 bases). V was clipped by 4 bases and J by 2 bases, with 9 bases between them. The CDR3 covers 14 residues. Germline CDR1 reads ENHRY; CDR2 reads SYGVKD. Here the CDR3 reads CAISGAGGNQPQHF. In DNA form, the CDR3 reads TGTGCCATCAGTGGGGCAGGGGGCAATCAGCCCCAGCATTTT.

The chain links TRBV19 to TRBJ2-5, with D perhaps TRBD2 (5 bases). CDR1 and CDR2 from the germline V gene are LNHDA and SQIVND (reference sequence). The ends were cut back, 4 bases at V and 6 bases at J, with 6 bases in the middle. There are 11 residues in the CDR3. The CDR3 here is CASSTGKTQYF. CDR3 DNA: TGTGCCAGTAGTACGGGGAAGACCCAGTACTTC. Full variable domain (rest looked up from reference TRBV19 and TRBJ2-5): DGGITQSPKYLFRKEGQNVTLSCEQNLNHDAMYWYRQDPGQGLRLIYYSQIVNDFQKGDIAEGYSVSREKKESFPLTVTSAQKNPTAFYLCASSTGKTQYFGPGTRLLVL.

This rearrangement joins TRBV18 to TRBJ2-2, with TRBD1 matching 8 bases. The length of the CDR3 is 16 residues. The V and J ends lost 0 bases and 5 bases, in that order; junction bases with no gene match: 5. CDR1 is KGHSH, CDR2 LQKENI, per germline. CDR3 DNA sequence: TGTGCCAGCTCACCACCCTCAGGGGGCGAGACCGGGGAGCTGTTTTTT. It yields the protein CASSPPSGGETGELFF. Together with reference TRBV18 and TRBJ2-2, the CDR3 gives the full variable domain: NAGVMQNPRHLVRRRGQEARLRCSPMKGHSHVYWYRQLPEEGLKFMVYLQKENIIDESGMPKERFSAEFPKEGPSILRIQQVVRGDSAAYFCASSPPSGGETGELFFGEGSRLTVL.

This clone was detected only a few times. The genes are TRBV18 and TRBJ2-5; no definite D call. CDR1 KGHSH and CDR2 LQKENI come from the germline V gene. The CDR3 sequence is 14 residues long. V was clipped by 0 bases and J by 2 bases, with 7 bases between them. CDR3 nucleotides: TGTGCCAGCTCACCACCAGAGATTCAAGAGACCCAGTACTTC. It encodes CASSPPEIQETQYF.

The rearrangement joins TRBV2 to TRBJ1-1; D is undetermined. CDR3 size: 13 residues. Trimming took 4 bases from V and 6 from J, leaving 12 bases between them. The germline V gene has CDR1 SNHLY and CDR2 FYNNEI. The CDR3 DNA reads TGTGCCAGCAGTGTACAGAGGTATCCTGAAGCTTTCTTT. Translation gives CASSVQRYPEAFF.

V is TRBV27 and J is TRBJ2-5; tentatively, D is TRBD1 (5 bases). Germline CDR1 MNHEY, CDR2 SMNVEV (reference sequence). The CDR3 has 13 amino acids. V gave up 5 bases and J gave up 5 bases, with 12 bases separating them. CDR3 protein: CASSPQAWETQYF. For the CDR3, the DNA is TGTGCCAGCAGTCCACAGGCGTGGGAGACCCAGTACTTC.

The chain is built from TRBV5-8 and TRBJ2-7; D remains ambiguous. This CDR3 is 13 amino acids long. Trimming left V 1 base short and J 3 bases short, with 8 bases between. Germline-derived CDR1 and CDR2 are SGHTS and YDEGEE. This CDR3 reads CASSLTGVYEQYF. CDR3 bases: TGTGCCAGCAGCTTGACGGGTGTCTACGAGCAGTACTTC.

This sequence joins TRBV5-6 and TRBJ1-2; 9 bases align to TRBD1. From germline, CDR1 is SGHDT and CDR2 YYEEEE. The V gene end was trimmed by 4 bases and the J gene end by 8 bases; junction bases not matched to a gene: 6. CDR3 length equals 13 residues. Here the CDR3 reads CASSPNRGQGYTF. In nucleotides, the CDR3 is TGTGCCAGCAGCCCGAACAGGGGGCAGGGCTACACCTTC.

The chain employs TRBV28 and TRBJ1-5; D not resolved. The germline V gene encodes CDR1 MDHEN and CDR2 SYDVKM. This CDR3 is 17 amino acids long. Trimming stripped 2 bases from V and 2 bases from J, with 16 bases between. For the CDR3, the DNA is TGTGCCAGCAGTTTAGGACCGGTCTTCCGGGGCAATCAGCCCCAGCATTTT. Protein product: CASSLGPVFRGNQPQHF. Based on the CDR3 plus reference TRBV28 and TRBJ1-5, the full variable domain is DVKVTQSSRYLVKRTGEKVFLECVQDMDHENMFWYRQDPGLGLRLIYFSYDVKMKEKGDIPEGYSVSREKKERFSLILESASTNQTSMYLCASSLGPVFRGNQPQHFGDGTRLSIL.

CDR3 nucleotides: TGTGCCAGCAGTGAAGCGGGAGGGGAGTACGAGCAGTACTTC. This sequence encodes CASSEAGGEYEQYF. The chain is built from TRBV6-1 and TRBJ2-7; TRBD2 agrees at 7 bases. J was trimmed by 4 bases and V by 0 bases; bases with no gene match: 3. CDR1 and CDR2 (germline): MNHNS, SASEGT. This CDR3 contains 14 residues.

This clone was seen only a few times. The chain has TRBV28 and TRBJ1-5; D may be TRBD1 (6 bases). Germline V gives CDR1 MDHEN, CDR2 SYDVKM. Trimming left V 7 bases short and J 1 base short, with 17 bases between. The CDR3 contains 16 residues. The CDR3 here is CASTPRRGASNQPQHF. DNA of the CDR3: TGTGCCAGCACTCCAAGAAGGGGGGCAAGCAATCAGCCCCAGCATTTT.

This clone showed up just a few times. This chain connects TRBV20-1 to TRBJ1-2; a possible D gene is TRBD1 (6 bases). The CDR3 is made up of 11 amino acids. The germline V gene encodes CDR1 DFQATT and CDR2 SNEGSKA (reference sequence). V was shortened by 1 base and J by 13 bases, with 13 bases between the two germline ends. The CDR3 DNA is TGCAGTGCTAGAGGTCAGGGGCCTTCCACCTTC. It specifies CSARGQGPSTF.

The chain combines TRBV4-1 with TRBJ2-3; 15 positions match TRBD2. V dropped 4 bases and J dropped 1; count of bases not matched to a gene: 6. The germline gives CDR1 MGHRA, CDR2 YSYEKL. The CDR3 covers 18 residues. CDR3 amino acids: CASSRSGLAGGGTDTQYF. The CDR3, as DNA: TGCGCCAGCAGCCGATCCGGACTAGCGGGGGGGGGCACAGATACGCAGTATTTT.

V is TRBV5-1 and J is TRBJ1-6; D not certain. The CDR3 spans 16 residues. Between the trimmed V and J ends, which lost 4 bases and 10 bases, there was a span of 21 bases. Germline V lookup: CDR1 SGHRS, CDR2 YFSETQ. This CDR3 reads CASSLNLGGGNSPLHF. The CDR3 DNA reads TGCGCCAGCAGCCTTAACTTGGGCGGAGGGAACTCACCCCTCCACTTT.